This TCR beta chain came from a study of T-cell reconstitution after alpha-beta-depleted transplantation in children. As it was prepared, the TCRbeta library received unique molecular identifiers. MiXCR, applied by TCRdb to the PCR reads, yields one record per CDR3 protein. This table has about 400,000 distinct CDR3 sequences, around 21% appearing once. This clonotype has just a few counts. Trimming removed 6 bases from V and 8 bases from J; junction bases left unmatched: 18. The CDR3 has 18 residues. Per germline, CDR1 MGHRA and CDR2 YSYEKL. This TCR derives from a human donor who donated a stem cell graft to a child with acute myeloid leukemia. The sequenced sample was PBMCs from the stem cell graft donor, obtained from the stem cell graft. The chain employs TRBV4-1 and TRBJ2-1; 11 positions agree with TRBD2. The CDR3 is CASRTTPSGRSISYEQFF. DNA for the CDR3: TGCGCCAGCAGAACGACTCCTAGCGGGAGGAGTATATCGTATGAGCAGTTCTTC.